This T cell receptor beta chain was retrieved from a study of T cells in Graves' hyperthyroidism and ophthalmopathy (dated by TCRdb to the late 2010s). General notes on the study: Peripheral blood samples were taken at the time of initial diagnosis, prior to any treatment. A discovery cohort of about a hundred patients, 43 with Graves' ophthalmopathy and under 60 with stable Graves' hyperthyroidism, was used to find distinguishing TCR V-J signatures. An independent validation cohort of 18 to 20 hyperthyroidism patients and roughly 16 patients who later progressed to ophthalmopathy tested prospective prediction of ophthalmopathy. For training and testing, the 95 to 100 patients in the discovery cohort were randomly divided in a 7:3 ratio. The study also compared thyroid tissue and blood T-cell repertoires from roughly six Graves' hyperthyroidism patients. Once sampling was done, hyperthyroidism patients were given methimazole at a starting dose of 30 mg daily, whereas ophthalmopathy patients were given high-dose intravenous methylprednisolone. TCR Vbeta CDR3 sequencing of 140 or so peripheral blood samples (roughly 41 ophthalmopathy, 75 to 85 hyperthyroidism and approximately 17 progressor patients) is reported in the paper.

In the ophthalmopathy patients, disease was moderately to severely active, with a Clinical Activity Score of 3 or more, a NOSPECS grade of 4 or more, and a duration of less than 3 months. The study excluded patients with uncontrolled infections, other autoimmune diseases, pregnancy or lactation. Diagnoses relied on clinical symptoms, serum thyroxine and TRAb, thyroid ultrasound and orbital computed tomography. Ficoll-Paque density gradient centrifugation was used to isolate PBMCs from 8 to 10 ml of fresh peripheral blood. Total RNA was extracted using Trizol reagent, and RNA quality was assessed on an Agilent 2100 Bioanalyzer. About this clonotype: Its antigen remains undetermined. Base quality data are lacking; no much larger clone is found one base away.

TCR beta CDR3 regions were amplified from RNA transcripts. The TCR CDR3 was subjected to a first round of RT-PCR using the HTBI primer set and the Qiagen OneStep RT-PCR kit. Libraries were constructed in a second round of multiplex PCR, after which size selection and purification were performed. Sequencing of the libraries was done on an Illumina HiSeq2000 using paired-end 100 bp reads. The source study handled its data this way. Raw data were processed with SOAPnuke, discarding reads with adapters, uncalled bases, mean Phred below 15, or no exact constant-primer or identifier match. High-quality paired reads were merged using COPE v1.2.5, and each unique nucleotide sequence was defined as a clonotype. Clonotypes were aligned to IMGT TRBV, TRBD and TRBJ reference segments using MiTCR v1.1. Analysis was restricted to V-J combinations with a frequency above 0.0001, which covered 99% to 99.2% of repertoires. The TCS score was defined as F50 (clonal expansion) divided by E x V (chaos), with BLOSUM62-based TCRdist calculated between CDR3 peptides within each V-J. Welch's t-statistics and random forest reduced around 550 V-J features to about 12, which were used in a naive Bayes classifier (R e1071). The raw public data were reprocessed by TCRdb itself: fastp quality trimming at Q25, MiXCR clonotype calling, in-frame beta chains only. Rows are unified per CDR3 protein, each entry keeping the most common DNA and genes. TCRdb, not the original authors, processed these V and J calls. The sample table lists roughly 530,000 distinct CDR3 sequences, approximately 17% of them with a count of one. The top ten constitute approximately 18% of the sample.

The CDR3 sequence holds 14 residues, the cysteine and phenylalanine included. The CDR3 DNA has 42 bases and is translated from base 1. Unmatched junction bases come to 5, with V trimmed by 4 bases and J by 3 bases. CDR1 and CDR2 (MNHNS, SASEGT) derive from the germline V gene. Findings and caveats that apply to the study as a whole: Blood samples also contained most of the expanded thyroid clonotypes (frequency above 0.001), which suggests that blood repertoires may reflect thyroid immune responses. A model built on a 13 V-J signature distinguished ophthalmopathy from stable hyperthyroidism, reaching 87.88% sensitivity and around 81% specificity in cross-validation and 80%/75% in testing. In validation, the model predicted progression to ophthalmopathy a median of about 6.8 months before onset, with about 64% sensitivity and about 75% specificity. Sample size was not statistically predetermined, and investigators were not blinded to group allocation.

This receptor was taken from a woman aged 18-35 years with Graves' ophthalmopathy. The V and J segments used are TRBV6-1 and TRBJ2-7, with 8 central nucleotides matching TRBD1. Sequencing was performed on blood. The CDR3 is CASSVTGGFYEQYF. In nucleotides, the sequence is TGTGCCAGCAGTGTTACAGGGGGGTTCTACGAGCAGTACTTC.